Below, one T cell receptor beta chain is given with its context. The entry originates in a study of control samples from healthy donors and cancer patients. Clones were sequenced by immunoSEQ multiplex PCR, and TCRdb holds only the in-frame ones, with some missing. The sample carries 150,000 to 200,000 clones, roughly 91% recorded once. V shed 4 bases and J shed 7 bases, with 14 bases lying between them. The CDR3 covers 13 residues. The V gene's germline CDR1 is GTSNPN and CDR2 SVGIG (reference sequence). The receptor's source is a young man in good health. This chain joins TRBV30 and TRBJ2-1; D is perhaps TRBD2 (6 bases). The specimen sequenced was blood. CDR3 residues: CAWTPGAGNEQFF. CDR3 coding DNA: TGTGCCTGGACCCCGGGAGCCGGGAATGAGCAGTTCTTC.